This entry lists 8 T cell receptor beta chains sequenced from one sample in a study of blood T cell repertoires in COVID-19. Data came from immunoSEQ multiplex PCR; TCRdb stores just in-frame clones and leaves some out. This table holds almost 300,000 clones, 85% to 90% found once. Sequencing was done on a sample of peripheral blood. The receptors originated from a man in his 70s with acute or convalescent COVID-19.

The chain links TRBV27 to TRBJ2-3; TRBD2 is a possible D gene (5 bases). The CDR3 extends over 14 amino acids. The germline CDR1 and CDR2 sequences are MNHEY and SMNVEV (reference sequence). Trimming pared 3 bases from V and 0 bases from J, leaving 7 bases between. The CDR3 here is CASSLASSTDTQYF. For the CDR3, the DNA is TGTGCCAGCAGTTTGGCTAGCAGCACAGATACGCAGTATTTT.

This clone was recorded only once. One end of the junction varies from germline; a read error may be responsible. The chain links TRBV28 to TRBJ2-7; tentatively, D is TRBD1 (6 bases). Germline-derived CDR1 and CDR2 are MDHEN and SYDVKM. The length of the CDR3 is 12 residues. This CDR3 is CASEGTGYGQYF. CDR3 nucleotides: TGTGCCAGCGAGGGAACAGGGTACGGGCAGTACTTC.

The chain combines TRBV19 with TRBJ1-5; 10 nucleotides line up with TRBD1. Germline V gene sequence: CDR1 LNHDA, CDR2 SQIVND (reference sequence). The CDR3 is 15 amino acids. J was trimmed by 7 bases and V by 6 bases; bases with no gene match: 9. CDR3 nucleotide sequence: TGTGCCAGTAGCAGACAGGGGGCGACCTTGCAGCCCCAGCATTTT. It codes for CASSRQGATLQPQHF. Together with reference TRBV19 and TRBJ1-5, the CDR3 gives the full variable domain: DGGITQSPKYLFRKEGQNVTLSCEQNLNHDAMYWYRQDPGQGLRLIYYSQIVNDFQKGDIAEGYSVSREKKESFPLTVTSAQKNPTAFYLCASSRQGATLQPQHFGDGTRLSIL.

The V gene is TRBV6-1, the J gene TRBJ1-2; TRBD1 matches at 7 bases. This CDR3 has 15 residues. Germline V gives CDR1 MNHNS, CDR2 SASEGT. V shed 3 bases, J shed 3 bases, and the junction held 7 bases outside the gene matches. DNA for the CDR3: TGTGCCAGCAGTGACGAGTTGCAGGGGGACTATGGCTACACCTTC. Its translation: CASSDELQGDYGYTF.

This clone was counted a single time. CDR3 protein: CASNTGSGANVLTF. The CDR3 DNA follows: TGTGCCAGCAATACAGGGTCTGGGGCCAACGTCCTGACTTTC. The chain combines TRBV28 with TRBJ2-6; TRBD1 is a possible D gene (6 bases). V lost 7 bases to trimming and J lost 1 base, with 8 bases between them. The CDR3 length is 14 residues. CDR1 and CDR2 from the germline V gene are MDHEN and SYDVKM.

J is TRBJ2-1 and V is TRBV9; a weak D match, TRBD2 (7 bases). The CDR3 runs 14 residues. Germline CDR1 SGDLS, CDR2 YYNGEE. Trimming left V 4 bases short and J 7 bases short, with 15 bases between. The CDR3: CASSLRGASNEQFF. The DNA for the CDR3 is TGTGCCAGCAGCCTCCGGGGGGCTTCTAATGAGCAGTTCTTC.

The chain joins TRBV27 to TRBJ1-2, with D possibly TRBD1 on 5 matching bases. V lost 5 bases and J lost 3, with 16 bases in between. CDR3 length equals 15 residues. Germline CDR1 and CDR2: MNHEY and SMNVEV (reference sequence). The CDR3 DNA is TGTGCCAGCAGTACGGCCGGGGGGGGGTACTATGGCTACACCTTC. Protein sequence: CASSTAGGGYYGYTF.

The V call is TRBV9, the J call TRBJ2-7; 13 nucleotides match TRBD2. Trimming cost V 4 bases and J 4 bases; bases outside gene matches: 8. Germline V gene lookup returns CDR1 SGDLS and CDR2 YYNGEE. The CDR3 is 16 residues long. CDR3 loop: CASSPSGTSGAYEQYF. The CDR3 DNA is TGTGCCAGCAGCCCCTCCGGGACTAGCGGGGCGTACGAGCAGTACTTC.